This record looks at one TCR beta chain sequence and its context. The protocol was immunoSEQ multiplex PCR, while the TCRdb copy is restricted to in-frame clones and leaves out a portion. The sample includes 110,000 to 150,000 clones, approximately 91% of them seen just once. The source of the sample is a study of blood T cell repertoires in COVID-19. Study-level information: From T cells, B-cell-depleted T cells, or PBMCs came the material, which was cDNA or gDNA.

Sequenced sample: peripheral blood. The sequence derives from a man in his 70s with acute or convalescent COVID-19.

The CDR3: CASKLQGESSPLHF. The DNA of the CDR3 is TGTGCCAGCAAACTACAGGGAGAGAGTTCACCCCTCCACTTT. The chain links TRBV6-5 to TRBJ1-6; D perhaps matches TRBD1 (6 bases). Germline V gene sequence: CDR1 MNHEY, CDR2 SVGAGI. The CDR3 spans 14 residues. Trimming removed 7 bases at V and 9 bases at J, with 16 bases between.